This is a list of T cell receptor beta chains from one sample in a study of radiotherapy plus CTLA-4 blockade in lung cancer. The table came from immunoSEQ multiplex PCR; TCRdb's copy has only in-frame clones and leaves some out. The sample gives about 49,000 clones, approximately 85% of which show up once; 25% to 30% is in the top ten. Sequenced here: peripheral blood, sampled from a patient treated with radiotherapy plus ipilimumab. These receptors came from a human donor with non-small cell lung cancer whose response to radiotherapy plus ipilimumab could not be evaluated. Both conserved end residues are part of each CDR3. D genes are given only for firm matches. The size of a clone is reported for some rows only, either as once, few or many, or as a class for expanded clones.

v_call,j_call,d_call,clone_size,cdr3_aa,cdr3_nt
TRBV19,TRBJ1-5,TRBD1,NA,CASRIGQGANQPQHF,TGTGCCAGTAGGATTGGGCAGGGGGCCAATCAGCCCCAGCATTTT
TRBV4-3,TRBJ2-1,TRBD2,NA,CASSQEGLAVYNEQFF,TGCGCCAGCAGCCAAGAAGGACTAGCGGTCTACAATGAGCAGTTCTTC
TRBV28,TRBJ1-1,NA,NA,CASNSGHTEAFF,TGTGCCAGCAATTCAGGCCACACTGAAGCTTTCTTT
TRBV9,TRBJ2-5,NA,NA,CASSVDGQQETQYF,TGTGCCAGCAGCGTAGATGGCCAACAAGAGACCCAGTACTTC
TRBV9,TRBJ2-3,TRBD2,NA,CASGRGGSRTDTQYF,TGTGCCTCGGGGAGGGGCGGGAGCAGAACAGATACGCAGTATTTT
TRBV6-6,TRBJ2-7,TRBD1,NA,CASSGTGGLEQYF,TGTGCCAGCAGTGGGACAGGGGGCCTCGAGCAGTACTTC
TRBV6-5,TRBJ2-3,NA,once,CASTIALSTDTQYF,TGTGCCAGCACGATAGCCCTTAGCACAGATACGCAGTATTTT
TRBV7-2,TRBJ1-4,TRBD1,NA,CASSRRRTGANEKLFF,TGTGCCAGCAGCCGAAGAAGGACAGGGGCTAATGAAAAACTGTTTTTT
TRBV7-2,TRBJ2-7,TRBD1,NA,CASSPRTGGYEQYF,TGTGCCAGCAGCCCCCGGACAGGGGGCTACGAGCAGTACTTC
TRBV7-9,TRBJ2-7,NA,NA,CASSPRDIYEQYF,TGTGCCAGCAGCCCTCGGGACATTTACGAGCAGTACTTC
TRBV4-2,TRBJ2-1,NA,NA,CASSQDRAGLYPYNEQFF,TGTGCCAGCAGCCAAGACCGGGCGGGCCTATACCCCTACAATGAGCAGTTCTTC
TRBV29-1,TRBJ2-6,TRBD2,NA,CSVEVDSGRFGANVLTF,TGCAGCGTTGAGGTCGATAGCGGGAGATTTGGGGCCAACGTCCTGACTTTC
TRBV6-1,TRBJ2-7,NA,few,CASSVMAEAYEQYF,TGTGCCAGCAGTGTAATGGCGGAGGCCTACGAGCAGTACTTC
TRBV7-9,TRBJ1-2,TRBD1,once,CASSLDRRDRVGSGYTF,TGTGCCAGCAGCTTAGACAGGAGGGACAGGGTTGGTAGCGGCTACACCTTC
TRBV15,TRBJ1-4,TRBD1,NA,CATSRDGQGGEKLFF,TGTGCCACCAGCAGAGATGGACAGGGGGGTGAAAAACTGTTTTTT
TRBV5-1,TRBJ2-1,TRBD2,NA,CASSYIAGGGNEQFF,TGCGCCAGCAGTTATATAGCGGGAGGGGGTAATGAGCAGTTCTTC
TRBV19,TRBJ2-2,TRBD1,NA,CASSIYPGGTGELFF,TGTGCCAGTAGTATATATCCAGGGGGTACCGGGGAGCTGTTTTTT
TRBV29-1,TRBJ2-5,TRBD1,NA,CSVEAPLMGQGWETQYF,TGCAGCGTTGAGGCCCCGCTCATGGGACAGGGTTGGGAGACCCAGTACTTC
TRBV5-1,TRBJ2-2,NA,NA,CASSTDSLNTGELFF,TGCGCCAGCAGCACGGACAGCCTGAACACCGGGGAGCTGTTTTTT
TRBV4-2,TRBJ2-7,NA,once,CASSQDLGTPLDEQYF,TGTGCCAGCAGCCAAGATCTCGGGACACCCTTGGACGAGCAGTACTTC
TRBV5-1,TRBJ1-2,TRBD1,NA,CASSWTQGQGEGYTF,TGCGCCAGCAGCTGGACCCAGGGACAGGGGGAAGGCTACACCTTC
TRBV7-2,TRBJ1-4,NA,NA,CASSPLVAGADINEKLFF,TGTGCCAGCAGCCCCTTAGTGGCGGGGGCCGACATTAATGAAAAACTGTTTTTT
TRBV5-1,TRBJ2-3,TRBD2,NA,CASSTWGIAGGSTDTQYF,TGCGCCAGCAGCACGTGGGGAATAGCGGGAGGGTCGACAGATACGCAGTATTTT
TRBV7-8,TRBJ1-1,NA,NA,CASRDGHKGTEAFF,TGTGCCAGCCGAGACGGACACAAAGGCACTGAAGCTTTCTTT
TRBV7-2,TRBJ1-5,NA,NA,CASSLHQGQPQHF,TGTGCCAGCAGCCTCCACCAGGGTCAGCCCCAGCATTTT
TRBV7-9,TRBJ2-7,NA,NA,CASSSTRSYEQYF,TGTGCCAGCAGCTCAACTAGATCCTACGAGCAGTACTTC
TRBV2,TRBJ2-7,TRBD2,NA,CASSRTSGSSLSYEQYF,TGTGCCAGCTCAAGGACTAGCGGGAGCTCGCTCTCCTACGAGCAGTACTTC
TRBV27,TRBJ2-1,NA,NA,CASFPRGSNNEQFF,TGTGCCAGCTTCCCCCGCGGGTCCAACAATGAGCAGTTCTTC
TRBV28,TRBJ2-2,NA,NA,CASSLLVGSTGELFF,TGTGCCAGCAGTTTATTAGTGGGGAGCACCGGGGAGCTGTTTTTT
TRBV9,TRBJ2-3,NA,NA,CASSVDAGLSTDTQYF,TGTGCCAGCAGCGTAGATGCGGGTTTGAGCACAGATACGCAGTATTTT
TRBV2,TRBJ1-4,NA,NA,CASRTEVLSEKLFF,TGTGCCAGCAGGACGGAGGTCCTGAGTGAAAAACTGTTTTTT
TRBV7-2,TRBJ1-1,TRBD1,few,CASSFSAGQGEAFF,TGTGCCAGCAGCTTTTCTGCCGGACAGGGCGAAGCTTTCTTT
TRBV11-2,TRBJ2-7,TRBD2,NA,CASSLSGTVNEQYF,TGTGCCAGCAGCTTAAGCGGGACGGTAAACGAGCAGTACTTC
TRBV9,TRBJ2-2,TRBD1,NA,CASSAGGANTGELFF,TGTGCCAGCAGCGCAGGGGGTGCGAACACCGGGGAGCTGTTTTTT
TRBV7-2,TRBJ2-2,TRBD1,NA,CASSFGTGNTGELFF,TGTGCCAGCAGCTTCGGGACAGGGAACACCGGGGAGCTGTTTTTT
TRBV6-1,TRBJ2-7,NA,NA,CASSEVIRRNLREQYF,TGTGCCAGCAGTGAAGTAATAAGGCGGAACCTGAGGGAGCAGTACTTC
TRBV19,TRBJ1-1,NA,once,CASKQVMNTEAFF,TGTGCCAGTAAGCAGGTTATGAACACTGAAGCTTTCTTT
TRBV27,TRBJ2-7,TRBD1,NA,CASSPRDREGSYEQYF,TGTGCCAGCAGTCCACGGGACAGGGAGGGATCCTACGAGCAGTACTTC
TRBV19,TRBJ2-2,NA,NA,CASRGVGELFF,TGTGCCAGTAGAGGAGTCGGGGAGCTGTTTTTT
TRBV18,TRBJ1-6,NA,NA,CASSPSQGYNSPLHF,TGTGCCAGCTCACCTAGCCAGGGGTATAATTCACCCCTCCACTTT
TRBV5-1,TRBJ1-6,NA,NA,CASSLDNGGSPLHF,TGCGCCAGCAGCTTGGATAACGGCGGGTCACCCCTCCACTTT
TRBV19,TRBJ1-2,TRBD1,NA,CASKETGTGMSYTF,TGTGCCAGTAAAGAAACCGGGACAGGGATGAGCTACACCTTC
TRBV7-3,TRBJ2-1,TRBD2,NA,CASSSSGRKDNEQFF,TGTGCCAGCAGCTCAAGCGGGAGAAAGGACAATGAGCAGTTCTTC
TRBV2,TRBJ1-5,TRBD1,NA,CASSGTGGDQPQHF,TGTGCCAGCAGTGGGACAGGGGGCGACCAGCCCCAGCATTTT
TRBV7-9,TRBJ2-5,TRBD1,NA,CASTRGDRVQETQYF,TGTGCCAGCACCAGGGGGGACAGGGTCCAAGAGACCCAGTACTTC
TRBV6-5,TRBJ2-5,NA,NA,CASRKPGGGETQYF,TGTGCCAGCAGAAAGCCGGGGGGCGGAGAGACCCAGTACTTC
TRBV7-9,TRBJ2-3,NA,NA,CASSATGAGTDTQYF,TGTGCCAGCAGCGCGACAGGAGCTGGCACAGATACGCAGTATTTT
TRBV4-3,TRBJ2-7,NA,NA,CASSQEGRGAYEQYF,TGCGCCAGCAGCCAAGAAGGTAGGGGCGCCTACGAGCAGTACTTC
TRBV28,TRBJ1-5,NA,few,CASSSPIGQSNQPQHF,TGTGCCAGCAGTTCCCCGATTGGACAGAGCAATCAGCCCCAGCATTTT
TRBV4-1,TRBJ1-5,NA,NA,CASSQERDQPQHF,TGCGCCAGCAGCCAAGAACGAGATCAGCCCCAGCATTTT
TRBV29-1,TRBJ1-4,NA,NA,CSVWDNTNEKLFF,TGCAGCGTTTGGGACAACACTAATGAAAAACTGTTTTTT
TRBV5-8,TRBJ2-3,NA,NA,CASSPNTDTQYF,TGTGCCAGCAGCCCCAATACAGATACGCAGTATTTT
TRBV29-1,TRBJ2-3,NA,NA,CSVEARSSTDTQYF,TGCAGCGTTGAGGCCAGATCTAGCACAGATACGCAGTATTTT
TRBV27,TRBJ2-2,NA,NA,CASSLSTGNTGELFF,TGTGCCAGCAGTTTATCGACGGGAAACACCGGGGAGCTGTTTTTT
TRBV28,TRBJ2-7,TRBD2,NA,CASSLGLAVYEQYF,TGTGCCAGCAGTCTGGGACTAGCGGTATACGAGCAGTACTTC
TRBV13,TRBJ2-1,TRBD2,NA,CASSPREYPYNEQFF,TGTGCCAGCAGCCCGCGGGAGTACCCCTACAATGAGCAGTTCTTC